This passage covers 24 T cell receptor beta chains from one sample sequenced in a study of liver allograft versus peripheral blood T cells (dated by TCRdb to 2020 to 2021). Concerning the study at large: The study compared the T cell receptor repertoires present in transplanted livers with the repertoires present in the peripheral blood of liver transplant recipients.

TCRdb lists the instrument as Illumina MiSeq. TCRdb applied fastp at Q25 and MiXCR to the public reads, then kept only in-frame beta chains. Rows are unified per CDR3 protein, each entry keeping the most common DNA and genes. This sample is represented by 10,000 to 14,000 distinct CDR3 sequences; around a quarter of them were singletons. The ten largest clones add up to 1.5% to 2% of the sample. Receptors were obtained from a human patient who had a liver transplant. Following a transplant, a fraction of the T cells may be traceable to the graft donor.

The rearrangement links TRBV12-3 or TRBV12-4 to TRBJ2-5; 7 nucleotides match TRBD2. The CDR3 spans 16 residues. V was clipped by 2 bases and J by 5 bases; unmatched bases: 11. The CDR3 loop is CASSLRLLAEGETQYF. The CDR3 region has the DNA TGTGCCAGCAGTTTAAGGCTTCTAGCGGAGGGGGAGACCCAGTACTTC.

This clonotype was seen a handful of times. The chain is built from TRBV6-5 and TRBJ1-2; 7 bases agree with TRBD1. This CDR3 comprises 13 residues. Germline lookup yields CDR1 MNHEY and CDR2 SVGAGI. Trimming at V came to 6 bases and at J to 4 bases, leaving 5 bases not matched to a gene. The DNA of the CDR3 is TGTGCCAGCAGCTCGGGACAGTTCTATGGCTACACCTTC. Amino acid sequence: CASSSGQFYGYTF.

The V call is TRBV19, the J call TRBJ2-7; D remains unclear. V was trimmed by 3 bases and J by 0 bases, leaving 9 bases between them. This CDR3 contains 14 residues. CDR1 and CDR2 from the germline V gene are LNHDA and SQIVND (reference sequence). The CDR3 here is CASSMGGSSYEQYF. The CDR3 bases are TGTGCCAGTAGTATGGGCGGCAGCTCCTACGAGCAGTACTTC.

The CDR3 reads CASSFVRYKQYF. As DNA, the CDR3 is TGTGCCAGCAGTTTTGTTCGGTACAAGCAGTACTTC. The chain couples TRBV28 to TRBJ2-7; no definite D call. Trimming cost V 3 bases and J 8 bases, with 11 bases left between them. There are 12 residues in the CDR3. Germline V gives CDR1 MDHEN, CDR2 SYDVKM.

The chain couples TRBV30 to TRBJ2-1, with TRBD2 as a possible D gene (6 bases). With 3 bases removed from V and 5 bases from J, the gap between germline ends came to 14 bases. Germline CDR1 GTSNPN, CDR2 SVGIG (reference sequence). The CDR3 is 14 amino acids. CDR3 bases: TGTGCCTGGAGGGAACGCGGGAAAGACAATGAGCAGTTCTTC. This gives the protein CAWRERGKDNEQFF.

This clonotype was seen only a few times. This chain joins TRBV19 and TRBJ1-5; TRBD1 matches at 7 bases. The J segment lost 4 bases and the V segment lost 6 bases, leaving 9 bases of the junction unmatched. This CDR3 contains 15 residues. Germline loops: CDR1 LNHDA, CDR2 SQIVND (reference sequence). As DNA, the CDR3 is TGTGCCAGTAGAGAGAGGGCGGGACAGAATCAGCCCCAGCATTTT. This encodes CASRERAGQNQPQHF.

By proportion, this clonotype is medium-sized. The rearrangement links TRBV7-2 to TRBJ1-2; 7 bases match TRBD1. The CDR3 totals 13 residues. Trimming took 5 bases from V and 7 from J; bases not matched to a gene: 7. Germline CDR1 SGHTA, CDR2 FQGNSA. The CDR3 is CASSTDGTVGYTF. CDR3 bases: TGTGCCAGCAGCACCGACGGGACAGTTGGCTACACCTTC.

The rearrangement links TRBV6-5 to TRBJ2-7; 11 bases fit TRBD1. The trim removed 5 bases at V and 4 bases at J, leaving 4 bases unmatched. Germline assignment: CDR1 MNHEY and CDR2 SVGAGI. This CDR3 spans 14 amino acids. CDR3 protein: CASSRRDRGYEQYF. The CDR3 DNA is TGTGCCAGCAGTCGCCGGGACAGGGGGTACGAGCAGTACTTC.

By share, this clonotype counts as medium-sized (0.01 to 0.1%). The chain recombines TRBV6-6 with TRBJ1-2; D gene uncertain. This CDR3 has 13 amino acids. The germline V gene has CDR1 MNHNY and CDR2 SVGAGI (reference sequence). Trimming left V 4 bases short and J 4 bases short, with 10 bases between. The CDR3, as DNA: TGTGCCAGCAGTTCGCAAGGAGCCTATGGCTACACCTTC. This sequence encodes CASSSQGAYGYTF.

This clonotype is medium-sized (0.01 to 0.1%) within its sample. V and J are TRBV6-5 and TRBJ1-4; D perhaps matches TRBD1 (5 bases). The V end was cut by 8 bases, the J end by 5 bases, with 12 bases between. Germline-derived CDR1 and CDR2 are MNHEY and SVGAGI. The CDR3 has 13 amino acids. CDR3 DNA sequence: TGTGCCAGCTTTGACAGCAGAAATGAAAAACTGTTTTTT. This translates into CASFDSRNEKLFF.

This clonotype occurred many times. The chain is built from TRBV6-1 and TRBJ2-7; no definite D call. CDR1 MNHNS and CDR2 SASEGT come from the germline V gene. The ends were cut back, 2 bases at V and 4 bases at J, with 6 bases in the middle. This CDR3 spans 12 amino acids. DNA for the CDR3: TGTGCCAGCAGTGAACTTTATTACGAGCAGTACTTC. Protein: CASSELYYEQYF.

The CDR3 DNA reads TGTGCCAGCAGGGAGGGTCGGGTCCTGGCGCCCACTGAAGCTTTCTTT. This translates into CASREGRVLAPTEAFF. J is TRBJ1-1 and V is TRBV6-1; no definite D call. The germline V gene encodes CDR1 MNHNS and CDR2 SASEGT. This CDR3 has 16 residues. With 6 bases removed from V and 4 bases from J, the gap between germline ends came to 21 bases.

This clonotype was recorded at least ten times. The chain joins TRBV10-3 to TRBJ1-2; D is undetermined. Germline assignment: CDR1 ENHRY and CDR2 SYGVKD. CDR3 size: 13 residues. V gave up 4 bases and J gave up 4 bases, with 10 bases separating them. The CDR3 DNA sequence: TGTGCCATCAGTGGAAGCAGTCTCTATGGCTACACCTTC. It specifies CAISGSSLYGYTF.

Worth noting for this clonotype: One end of the junction is discordant with germline, which a read error may explain. The rearrangement links TRBV6-1 to TRBJ2-7; 9 positions match TRBD1. In germline, CDR1 is MNHNS, CDR2 SASEGT. The CDR3 runs to 12 residues. The CDR3 coding sequence is TGTGCCAGCAGTGTTCGCCGGGGACAGGGAAACTTC. This encodes CASSVRRGQGNF.

The V gene is TRBV10-2, the J gene TRBJ1-5; tentative D call: TRBD1 (5 bases). V shed 6 bases and J shed 1 base, with 16 bases lying between them. The CDR3 consists of 16 residues. The germline gives CDR1 WSHSY, CDR2 SAAADI. CDR3: CASRPGLHGSNQPQHF. The CDR3, as DNA: TGCGCCAGCAGGCCGGGACTTCATGGAAGCAATCAGCCCCAGCATTTT.

This clonotype was picked up a small number of times. The chain employs TRBV18 and TRBJ2-7, with 11 bases fitting TRBD2. Per the germline V gene, CDR1 is KGHSH and CDR2 is LQKENI. The CDR3 length is 17 residues. J lost 0 bases, V lost 0 bases, and 4 bases had no gene match. This CDR3 is CASSPPAGTSGSYEQYF. Here the CDR3 DNA reads TGTGCCAGCTCACCACCGGCTGGGACTAGCGGCTCCTACGAGCAGTACTTC.

The V call is TRBV19, the J call TRBJ2-1; 13 positions match TRBD2. The CDR3 contains 15 residues. Germline V gene lookup returns CDR1 LNHDA and CDR2 SQIVND (reference sequence). After removal of 6 bases from V and 12 bases from J, the junction contained 11 bases not matched to a gene. CDR3 nucleotide sequence: TGTGCCAGTAGCCAAGGACTAGCGGGAGTTGTTTTGCAGTTCTTC. Amino acid sequence: CASSQGLAGVVLQFF.

The chain joins TRBV20-1 to TRBJ2-7; 10 bases align to TRBD2. The CDR3 is made up of 14 amino acids. Germline values: CDR1 DFQATT, CDR2 SNEGSKA (reference sequence). V lost 6 bases to trimming and J lost 2 bases; unmatched junction nucleotides: 7. CDR3 sequence reads: CSADKRGGTYEQYF. The CDR3 DNA reads TGCAGTGCAGACAAGCGGGGGGGCACCTACGAGCAGTACTTC.

This clonotype ranks as medium-sized (0.01 to 0.1%). The chain recombines TRBV18 with TRBJ1-1, with no clear D. The CDR3 consists of 15 residues. The germline V gene has CDR1 KGHSH and CDR2 LQKENI. The V end was cut by 3 bases, the J end by 1 base, with 12 bases between. The CDR3 nucleotides read TGTGCCAGCTCACCTTTAGGGCACGGGAACACTGAAGCTTTCTTT. It is translated as CASSPLGHGNTEAFF.

This clonotype was observed a handful of times. This chain joins TRBV7-2 and TRBJ2-6; D is unclear. V lost 3 bases and J lost 4, with 10 bases in between. This CDR3 spans 15 amino acids. Per the germline V gene, CDR1 is SGHTA and CDR2 is FQGNSA. In DNA form, the CDR3 reads TGTGCCAGCAGCTTTCGGGTGAGGGGGGCCAACGTCCTGACTTTC. This gives the protein CASSFRVRGANVLTF. The complete variable domain, with remaining parts taken from reference TRBV7-2 and TRBJ2-6, reads GAGVSQSPSNKVTEKGKDVELRCDPISGHTALYWYRQSLGQGLEFLIYFQGNSAPDKSGLPSDRFSAERTGGSVSTLTIQRTQQEDSAVYLCASSFRVRGANVLTFGAGSRLTVL.

This clonotype is labeled medium-sized. The CDR3 nucleotides are TGTGCCAGCTCACCACCGATCGCCGGTCACAATGAGCAGTTCTTC. As protein: CASSPPIAGHNEQFF. The chain uses TRBV18 and TRBJ2-1; D call uncertain. V was clipped by 0 bases and J by 5 bases, with 11 bases between them. Germline V gene data show CDR1 as KGHSH and CDR2 as LQKENI. The CDR3 consists of 15 residues.

V gene TRBV12-5 combines with J gene TRBJ2-6; the D is unclear. The CDR3 is 18 amino acids. V gave up 5 bases and J gave up 0 bases, with 17 bases separating them. Germline V gives CDR1 LGHNT, CDR2 FRNRAP. The CDR3 DNA sequence: TGTGCTAGTGGTCAAACCGGCAGGCTAAGCTCTGGGGCCAACGTCCTGACTTTC. Translated: CASGQTGRLSSGANVLTF.

Worth noting for this clonotype: No conserved phenylalanine or tryptophan ends this CDR3, so it is likely a read error. CDR3 coding DNA: TGTGCCAGCTCACCACGGGGCGGGGGGACCAACAATGAGCAGTTCTAC. Amino acid sequence: CASSPRGGGTNNEQFY. The chain links TRBV18 to TRBJ2-1, with 8 bases that match TRBD2. This CDR3 spans 16 amino acids. V lost 1 base and J lost 5; bases outside the gene matches: 7. Germline CDR1 KGHSH, CDR2 LQKENI.

The chain joins TRBV27 to TRBJ1-5; 10 bases map to TRBD1. The CDR3 spans 13 residues. With 6 bases clipped from V and 7 bases from J, the junction kept 3 bases outside the gene matches. The germline CDR1 and CDR2 sequences are MNHEY and SMNVEV (reference sequence). The CDR3 loop reads CASSDRGRQPQHF. CDR3 sequence (DNA): TGTGCCAGCAGCGACAGGGGGCGGCAGCCCCAGCATTTT.